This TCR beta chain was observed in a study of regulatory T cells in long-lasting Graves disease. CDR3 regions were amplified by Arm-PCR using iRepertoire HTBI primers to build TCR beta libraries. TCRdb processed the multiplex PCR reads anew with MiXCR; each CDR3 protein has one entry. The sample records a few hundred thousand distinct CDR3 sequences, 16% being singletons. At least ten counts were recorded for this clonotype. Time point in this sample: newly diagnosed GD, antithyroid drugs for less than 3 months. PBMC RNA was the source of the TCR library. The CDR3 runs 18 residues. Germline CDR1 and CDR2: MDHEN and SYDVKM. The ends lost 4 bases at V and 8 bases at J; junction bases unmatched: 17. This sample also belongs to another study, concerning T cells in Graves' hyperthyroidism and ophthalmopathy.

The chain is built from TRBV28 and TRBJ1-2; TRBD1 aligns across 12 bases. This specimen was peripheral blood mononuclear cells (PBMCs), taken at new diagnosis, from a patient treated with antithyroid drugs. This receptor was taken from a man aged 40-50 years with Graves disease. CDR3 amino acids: CASSSPLGQGANAWGYTF. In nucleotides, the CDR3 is TGTGCCAGCAGTTCCCCCTTGGGACAGGGGGCCAACGCGTGGGGCTACACCTTC.